This entry lists 12 T cell receptor beta chains sequenced from one sample in a study of long-term antiretroviral therapy in people with HIV. Survey-level immunoSEQ v3.0 assays were run. Libraries were prepared by immunoSEQ multiplex PCR; TCRdb keeps only in-frame clonotypes and omits some of them. The table lists about 18,000 clones, around 73% of them singletons. The material was unsorted PBMCs, obtained 0.3 years after starting antiretroviral therapy. Receptor source: a woman aged 50 to 60 with HIV.

V gene TRBV5-1 combines with J gene TRBJ1-1, with D uncertain. V gave up 2 bases and J gave up 2 bases, with 7 bases separating them. CDR1 is SGHRS, CDR2 YFSETQ, per germline. The CDR3 covers 13 residues. The CDR3 sequence: CASSLQDNTEAFF. CDR3 DNA sequence: TGCGCCAGCAGCTTACAAGACAACACTGAAGCTTTCTTT. The full variable domain, its missing parts supplied by reference TRBV5-1 and TRBJ1-1, is KAGVTQTPRYLIKTRGQQVTLSCSPISGHRSVSWYQQTPGQGLQFLFEYFSETQRNKGNFPGRFSGRQFSNSRSEMNVSTLELGDSALYLCASSLQDNTEAFFGQGTRLTVV.

This clone has a single count. The chain has TRBV2 and TRBJ2-3; D possibly corresponds to TRBD1 (5 bases). Looked up from germline, CDR1 is SNHLY and CDR2 is FYNNEI. V was clipped by 7 bases and J by 4 bases, with 12 bases between them. There are 13 residues in the CDR3. CDR3 coding DNA: TGTGCCAGCATCCTCGAAGGGGCAGATACGCAGTATTTT. Translated: CASILEGADTQYF.

The chain links TRBV5-1 to TRBJ2-3, with 10 nucleotides matching TRBD1. Germline CDR1 SGHRS, CDR2 YFSETQ. The CDR3 has 19 residues. The V segment lost 0 bases and the J segment 0 bases; nucleotides outside the gene matches: 10. CDR3: CASSLEAGTGAGSTDTQYF. Here the CDR3 DNA reads TGCGCCAGCAGCTTGGAAGCCGGGACAGGGGCCGGGAGCACAGATACGCAGTATTTT.

The chain uses TRBV5-6 and TRBJ1-2, with a possible D match to TRBD1 (6 bases). The CDR3 spans 13 residues. Germline V gene sequence: CDR1 SGHDT, CDR2 YYEEEE. The V end lost 4 bases, the J end lost 8 bases, and 15 bases lay between the germline ends. CDR3 sequence (DNA): TGTGCCAGCAGCCGAGTAAGGGGGGAAGGCTACACCTTC. It codes for CASSRVRGEGYTF.

This clone was observed a handful of times. The rearrangement links TRBV2 to TRBJ2-5; no clear D gene. The CDR3 contains 11 residues. V was shortened by 9 bases and J by 5 bases, with 10 bases between the two germline ends. Germline lookup yields CDR1 SNHLY and CDR2 FYNNEI. The CDR3: CASKGVETQYF. The CDR3 DNA reads as TGTGCCAGTAAGGGCGTGGAGACCCAGTACTTC.

The chain couples TRBV11-2 to TRBJ2-5; no definite D call. Per germline, CDR1 SGHAT and CDR2 FQNNGV. The CDR3 runs 14 residues. The V end lost 5 bases, the J end lost 1 base, and 11 bases lay between the germline ends. This CDR3 is CASSVDTAQETQYF. The CDR3 DNA sequence: TGTGCCAGCAGCGTCGACACGGCCCAAGAGACCCAGTACTTC.

This rearrangement joins TRBV29-1 to TRBJ1-2, with TRBD1 as a possible D gene (6 bases). Per the germline V gene, CDR1 is SQVTM and CDR2 is ANQGSEA. The CDR3 contains 13 residues. V was shortened by 3 bases and J by 4 bases, with 12 bases between the two germline ends. Here the CDR3 reads CSVEVTTGYGYTF. CDR3 coding DNA: TGCAGCGTTGAGGTCACGACAGGCTATGGCTACACCTTC.

This chain uses TRBV27 with TRBJ1-2; a weak D match, TRBD1 (5 bases). Trimming shortened V by 0 bases and J by 5 bases, and 13 bases separated the two germline ends. The length of the CDR3 is 15 residues. Per germline, CDR1 MNHEY and CDR2 SMNVEV (reference sequence). The CDR3 DNA reads as TGTGCCAGCAGTTTATCGTCGGGGCTAATGTATGGCTACACCTTC. Translated, it gives CASSLSSGLMYGYTF.

The V call is TRBV6-5, the J call TRBJ2-2; weak D call: TRBD1 (6 bases). CDR3 length equals 15 residues. Trimming removed 4 bases at V and 4 bases at J, with 13 bases between. In germline, CDR1 is MNHEY, CDR2 SVGAGI. This CDR3 is CASSSDRSGTGELFF. CDR3 DNA: TGTGCCAGCAGTTCCGACAGGAGCGGCACCGGGGAGCTGTTTTTT.

The chain combines TRBV6-1 with TRBJ1-5; D gene unclear. Germline lookup yields CDR1 MNHNS and CDR2 SASEGT. V shed 1 base and J shed 0 bases, with 7 bases lying between them. The CDR3 loop spans 15 amino acids. CDR3 sequence: CASSEGGGSNQPQHF. The CDR3 DNA sequence: TGTGCCAGCAGTGAAGGTGGTGGTAGCAATCAGCCCCAGCATTTT.

V gene TRBV9 combines with J gene TRBJ1-4; weak D call: TRBD1 (5 bases). Looked up from germline, CDR1 is SGDLS and CDR2 is YYNGEE. The germline V and J ends were trimmed by 7 bases and 8 bases, with 18 bases remaining between them. The CDR3 is made up of 14 amino acids. The CDR3 coding sequence is TGTGCCAGCGGGGAGGGAGGACATAAGGAAAAACTGTTTTTT. Residues: CASGEGGHKEKLFF.

V usage is TRBV2 and J usage is TRBJ1-2; TRBD1 matches 7 bases. After removal of 6 bases from V and 8 bases from J, the junction contained 3 bases not matched to a gene. This CDR3 has 11 residues. CDR1 SNHLY and CDR2 FYNNEI come from the germline V gene. The CDR3 sequence: CASRDRAGYTF. The CDR3 DNA reads TGTGCCAGCAGAGACAGGGCGGGCTACACCTTC.